The T cell receptor (beta chain) under discussion was sequenced for a study of somatic mutations in cytotoxic T cells in rheumatoid arthritis. Across the whole study: The researchers flow-sorted some T-cell populations stained with V beta antibodies and got nearly 100% purity, and these included V beta1+ cells sequenced for TCRB.

TCRdb's copy holds only in-frame clones and misses some; the assay was immunoSEQ multiplex PCR. Among about 20,000 clones listed, about 80% were seen once. The CDR3 consists of 14 residues. V shed 2 bases, J shed 5 bases, and the junction held 5 bases outside the gene matches. Germline loops: CDR1 WNHNN, CDR2 SYGVQD (reference sequence). Points from the study as a whole: Comparison of CD8+ T-cell clonality between rheumatoid arthritis patients and age-matched healthy controls yielded no significant difference. With some 69 patients examined, under 10 had a largest CD8+ clone exceeding 20% of CD8+ cells.

Positive selection using magnetic beads isolated the CD4+ and CD8+ cells (purity was checked by flow cytometry). About this clone itself: Its matching antigen is unknown.

The sample consisted of CD8+ T cells sorted from blood. This clonotype was sampled from an adult with rheumatoid arthritis. This rearrangement joins TRBV10-1 to TRBJ1-2, with 7 bases lining up with TRBD1. CDR3 DNA: TGCGCCAGCAGTGAGGGCGCCAGGGGGTATGGCTACACCTTC. Amino acids: CASSEGARGYGYTF.